This T cell receptor beta chain was documented in a study of TIL therapy for anti-PD-1-resistant metastatic lung cancer. This was the immunoSEQ v3 assay. Each library reached some 2 million read pairs, or roughly 4.5-6.5 million at deep level. TCRdb keeps only in-frame clones here, not all; method: immunoSEQ multiplex PCR. Of just over 25,000 clones in the sample, over 55% are singletons; the top ten hold about 6.9%. A single count supports this clone. The time point here: pre-treatment sample, taken before nivolumab and TIL therapy. Pleural nodules or supraclavicular lymph nodes made up most of the excised metastases sampled. The V and J ends lost 5 bases and 6 bases respectively, with 9 bases between them. CDR3 size: 12 residues. Germline V gene data show CDR1 as SEHNR and CDR2 as FQNEAQ (reference sequence).

The rearrangement uses TRBV7-9 and TRBJ2-3, with D unresolved. Sequences were derived from tumor tissue, sampled at baseline. The origin of this receptor is a person aged 25-85 years with non-small cell lung cancer. The CDR3 nucleotides read TGTGCCAGCAGCCCTGGTGCGGATACGCAGTATTTT. Its translation: CASSPGADTQYF.